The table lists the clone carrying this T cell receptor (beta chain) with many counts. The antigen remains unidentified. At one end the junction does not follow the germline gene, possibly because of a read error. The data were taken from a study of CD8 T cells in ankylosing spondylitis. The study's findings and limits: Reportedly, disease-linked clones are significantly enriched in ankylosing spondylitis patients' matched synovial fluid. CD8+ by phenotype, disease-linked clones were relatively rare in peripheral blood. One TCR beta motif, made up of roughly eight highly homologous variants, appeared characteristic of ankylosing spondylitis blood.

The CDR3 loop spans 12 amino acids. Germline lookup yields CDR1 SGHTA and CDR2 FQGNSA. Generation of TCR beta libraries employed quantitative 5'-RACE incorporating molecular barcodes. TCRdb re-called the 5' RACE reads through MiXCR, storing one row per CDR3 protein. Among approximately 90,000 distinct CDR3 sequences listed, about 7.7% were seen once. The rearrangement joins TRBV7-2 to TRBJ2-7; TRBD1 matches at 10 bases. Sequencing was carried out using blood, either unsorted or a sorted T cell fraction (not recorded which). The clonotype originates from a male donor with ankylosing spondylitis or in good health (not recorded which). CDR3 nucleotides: TGTGCCAGCAGCTTGGACAGGGGGATTGGGAACTTC. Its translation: CASSLDRGIGNF.